This T cell receptor (beta chain) comes out of a study of OX40 agonist ivuxolimab in advanced cancers. Germline V lookup: CDR1 SNHLY, CDR2 FYNNEI. There are 16 residues in the CDR3. Trimming took off 6 bases at V and 6 bases at J, with 18 bases between the two ends. Sequenced by immunoSEQ multiplex PCR; TCRdb stores in-frame clones only, minus some. The data show about 27,000 clones, with 65% to 80% seen just once and more than 11% held by the top ten. This rearrangement joins TRBV2 to TRBJ1-6; TRBD1 might be the D (5 bases). The sample in question was CD4+ or CD8+ T cells sorted from blood, obtained in a trial of the OX40 agonist ivuxolimab. The clonotype originates from an adult with an advanced solid tumor such as melanoma, head and neck, liver or kidney cancer. The CDR3 nucleotides are TGTGCCAGCAGGCAGGAAGGGGTCTCGGGTAATTCACCCCTCCACTTT. Its protein is CASRQEGVSGNSPLHF.